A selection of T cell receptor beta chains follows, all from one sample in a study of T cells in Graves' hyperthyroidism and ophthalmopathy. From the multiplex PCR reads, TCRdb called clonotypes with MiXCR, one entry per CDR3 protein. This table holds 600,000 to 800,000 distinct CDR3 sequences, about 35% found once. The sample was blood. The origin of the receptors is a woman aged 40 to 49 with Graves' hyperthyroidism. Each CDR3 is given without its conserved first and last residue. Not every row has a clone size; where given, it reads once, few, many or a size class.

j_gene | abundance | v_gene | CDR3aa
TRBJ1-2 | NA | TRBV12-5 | ASGRGGPSYT
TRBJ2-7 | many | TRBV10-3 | AIRPTQERTYEQY
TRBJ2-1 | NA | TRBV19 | ASSLILGAYNEQF
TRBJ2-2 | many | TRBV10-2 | ASRQTVNTGELF
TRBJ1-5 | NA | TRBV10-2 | ASSEATAKSVYSNQAQH
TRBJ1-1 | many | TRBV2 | ASLRPKETANTEAF
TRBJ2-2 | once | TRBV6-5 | ASSQTSGRSRTGELF
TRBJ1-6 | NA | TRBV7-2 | ASSGRYNSPLH
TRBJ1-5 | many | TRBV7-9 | ASSLGRDSNQPQH
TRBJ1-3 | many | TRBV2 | ASRAQGDTIY
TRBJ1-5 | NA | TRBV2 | ASSENIGSWEPQH
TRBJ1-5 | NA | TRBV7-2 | PSSLEQNQPQH
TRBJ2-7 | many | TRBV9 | ASSVAVISYEQY
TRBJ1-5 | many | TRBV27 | ASSLQDSNQPQH
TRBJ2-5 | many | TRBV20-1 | SARGRVGGETQY
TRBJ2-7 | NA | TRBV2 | ASSAGTGVHEQY
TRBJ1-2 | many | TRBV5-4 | ASSLAQGANYGYT
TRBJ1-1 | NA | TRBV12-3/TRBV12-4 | ASSYEIGNTEAF
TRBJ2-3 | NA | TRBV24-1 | ATSEQGVRTDTQY
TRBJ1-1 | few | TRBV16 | ASTQGEAF
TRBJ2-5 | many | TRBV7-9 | ASTDGGGGAETQY
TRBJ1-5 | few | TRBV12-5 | ASGSGGWSNQPQH
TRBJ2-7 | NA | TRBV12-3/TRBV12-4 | ASSLSGGGYEQY
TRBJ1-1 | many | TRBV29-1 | SVPDKNTEAF
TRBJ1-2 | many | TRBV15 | ATSTRTAYGYT
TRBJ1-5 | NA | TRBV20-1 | SARDRGQLNQPQH
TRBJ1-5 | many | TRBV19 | ASSNDRGSNQPQH
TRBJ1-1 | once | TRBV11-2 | ASSPRQVGGNTEAF
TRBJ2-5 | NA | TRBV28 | ASSFHGGSETQY
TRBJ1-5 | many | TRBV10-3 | AIMGSAPPQH
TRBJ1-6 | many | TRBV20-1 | SAPPGLGNSPLH
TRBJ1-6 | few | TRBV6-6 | ASSGRTGQSSPLH
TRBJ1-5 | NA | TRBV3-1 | ASSQDLVGQPQH
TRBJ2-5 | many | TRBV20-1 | SAKEGLAETQY
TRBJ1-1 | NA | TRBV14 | ASSQAWAGIGTEAF
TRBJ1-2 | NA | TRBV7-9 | ASTGTGGGNYGYT
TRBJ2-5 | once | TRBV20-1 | SASTTTSGGGSETQY
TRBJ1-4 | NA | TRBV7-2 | ASSPQGSAGRSGEKLF
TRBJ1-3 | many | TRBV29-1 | SAVDRPSGNTIY
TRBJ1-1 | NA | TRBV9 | ASSVVGGQEAF
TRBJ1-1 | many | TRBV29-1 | SVVRVTTEAF
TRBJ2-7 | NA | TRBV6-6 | ASRAWGSSYEQY
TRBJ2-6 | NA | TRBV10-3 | AISGNLGAAGANVLT
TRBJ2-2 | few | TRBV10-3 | ASLGWSGELF
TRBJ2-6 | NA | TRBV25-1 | ASSSPGGAGANVLT
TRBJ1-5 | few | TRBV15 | ATSREGRKQYSNQPQH